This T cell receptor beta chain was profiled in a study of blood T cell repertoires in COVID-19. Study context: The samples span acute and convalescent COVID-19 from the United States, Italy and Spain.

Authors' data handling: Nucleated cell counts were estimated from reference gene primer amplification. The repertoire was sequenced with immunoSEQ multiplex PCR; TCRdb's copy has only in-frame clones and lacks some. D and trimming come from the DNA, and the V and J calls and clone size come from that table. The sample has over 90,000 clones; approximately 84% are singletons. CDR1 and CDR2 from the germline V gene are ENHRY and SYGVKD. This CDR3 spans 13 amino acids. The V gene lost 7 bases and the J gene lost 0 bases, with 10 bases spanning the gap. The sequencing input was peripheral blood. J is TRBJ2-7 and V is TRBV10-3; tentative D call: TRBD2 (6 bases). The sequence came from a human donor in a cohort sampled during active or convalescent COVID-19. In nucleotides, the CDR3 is TGTGCCATCACCCCGGGACTCTCCTACGAGCAGTACTTC. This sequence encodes CAITPGLSYEQYF.